This note documents a single T cell receptor beta chain sequence. The antigen remains undetermined. This entry comes from a study of shared clonotypes between healthy human individuals. Study-level information: Two female and a few male donors aged 18 to 49 were enrolled.

General study findings and limits: Depth of sequencing was expected to influence donor clonotype sharing.

The authors' processing: Filtering was not the same, since immunoSEQ gave junction-only sequences without quality scores. Data came from immunoSEQ multiplex PCR; TCRdb stores just in-frame clones and leaves some out. D and trimming were read from the DNA, whereas the V and J calls and clone size are those reported in that table. The table lists about 680,000 clones, roughly 72% of them singletons. Germline V gene lookup returns CDR1 LGHNA and CDR2 YNFKEQ. The CDR3 runs 12 residues. Trimming removed 4 bases from V and 4 bases from J, with 7 bases in between. Sequenced input: memory CD4+ T cells sorted from blood. Noted subset: CD45RA-negative fraction. This clonotype originated in a woman aged 25 to 45 in good health. The chain couples TRBV4-2 to TRBJ2-5, with D unresolved. The CDR3: CASSRGRETQYF. CDR3 nucleotide sequence: TGTGCCAGCAGCCGGGGTAGAGAGACCCAGTACTTC.